Listed here is a single T cell receptor beta chain. V was shortened by 1 base and J by 5 bases, with 12 bases between the two germline ends. Per the germline V gene, CDR1 is LGHDT and CDR2 is YNNKEL (reference sequence). This CDR3 comprises 15 residues. This sample is drawn from a study of CD8 T cells in Susac syndrome. In the study overall: The Susac syndrome patients that were sequenced included 5 or 6 with active disease and roughly 8 in remission. At blood draw, Susac syndrome patients were therapy-naive, on corticosteroids, or on intravenous immunoglobulin alone.

RNA was extracted with the RNeasy kit, and a quantity of roughly 0.5 to 1 ug was reverse transcribed using random hexamers. TCRdb ran MiXCR on the immunoSEQ multiplex PCR reads and lists one entry per CDR3 protein. The sample contains about 85,000 distinct CDR3 sequences, 95% of which appear only once. CD8+ and CD4+ T cells from blood underwent TCR beta sequencing, which was carried out in a high-throughput format. TEMRA cells were enriched by FACS, and CD4+ and CD8+ T cells were negatively isolated. Material: CD8+ T cells from PBMCs. The chain carries TRBV3-1 and TRBJ1-5; tentatively, D is TRBD1 (6 bases). The sequence was collected from a human donor with Susac syndrome. The CDR3 loop is CASSQGYQGHQPQHF. The CDR3 DNA sequence: TGTGCCAGCAGCCAAGGATATCAGGGGCATCAGCCCCAGCATTTT.